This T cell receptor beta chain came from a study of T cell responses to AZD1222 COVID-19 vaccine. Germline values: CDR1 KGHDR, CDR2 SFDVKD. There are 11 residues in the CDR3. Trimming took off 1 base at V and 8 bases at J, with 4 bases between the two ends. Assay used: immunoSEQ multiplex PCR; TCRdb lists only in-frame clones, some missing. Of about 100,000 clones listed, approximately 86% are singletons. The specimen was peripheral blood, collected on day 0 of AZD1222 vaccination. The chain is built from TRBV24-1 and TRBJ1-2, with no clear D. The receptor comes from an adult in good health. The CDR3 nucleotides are TGTGCCACCAGTGATTTAGGGGGCTACACCTTC. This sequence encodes CATSDLGGYTF.